This TCR beta chain comes out of a study of T-cell reconstitution after alpha-beta-depleted transplantation in children. Concerning this clonotype itself: The antigen remains undetermined.

Points from the study as a whole: TCRbeta diversity was high at day 60 in some patients (a result of surviving recipient T cells and thymic progenitors).

With V trimmed by 10 bases and J by 8 bases, 9 bases remained unmatched. The CDR3 length is 13 residues. Germline CDR1 reads SEHNR; CDR2 reads FQNEAQ (reference sequence). As it was prepared, the TCRbeta library received unique molecular identifiers. TCRdb re-derived calls from the PCR reads in MiXCR, one entry per CDR3 protein. Of some 95,000 distinct CDR3 sequences listed, under 25% are singletons. The rearrangement links TRBV7-9 to TRBJ2-1; 9 nucleotides agree with TRBD1. The receptor comes from a boy aged 2 to 10 with acute lymphoblastic leukemia, due to receive a stem cell transplant. Here the sequenced sample was PBMCs, taken before TCRalphabeta/CD19-depleted stem cell transplant. The CDR3: CATDRGKRDEQFF. The CDR3 nucleotides are TGTGCCACAGACAGGGGGAAAAGGGATGAGCAGTTCTTC.